This T cell receptor (beta chain) was found in a study of blood T cell repertoires in COVID-19. The data were produced by immunoSEQ multiplex PCR, yet TCRdb's version contains in-frame clones alone and is incomplete. The profile shows 130,000 or so clones, about 86% of them singletons. Membership in each cohort depended on participant-reported clinical history. The receptor was derived from a man between 35 and 55 years old with acute COVID-19. The source material was PBMCs or T cells enriched from blood (not recorded which).

The CDR3 sequence: CASRSSGVSGELFF. CDR3 DNA: TGTGCCAGCAGAAGTTCAGGGGTATCCGGGGAGCTGTTTTTT. The chain couples TRBV7-2 to TRBJ2-2, with D possibly being TRBD1 (6 bases). The CDR3 runs 14 residues. V shed 6 bases and J shed 6 bases, with 14 bases lying between them. In germline, CDR1 is SGHTA, CDR2 FQGNSA.